The clone carrying this T cell receptor (beta chain) has just a few counts. The data derive from a study of blood T cell repertoires in COVID-19. Germline CDR1 SGHNT, CDR2 YYREEE (reference sequence). There are 17 residues in the CDR3. V lost 3 bases to trimming and J lost 5 bases; unmatched junction nucleotides: 14. Using immunoSEQ multiplex PCR, the repertoire was profiled, and TCRdb retains in-frame clones only, with some absent. The sample consists of around 200,000 clones, 75% to 85% of them appearing once. The chain links TRBV5-4 to TRBJ2-5; 9 bases fit TRBD1. Sample: peripheral blood. This TCR came from a woman under 40 with COVID-19, enrolled during active disease. CDR3 loop: CASSWKRTGGGVETQYF. The CDR3 DNA reads TGTGCCAGCAGCTGGAAACGCACAGGGGGCGGGGTGGAGACCCAGTACTTC.